The clone carrying this T cell receptor (beta chain) was seen more than once but under ten times. V shed 10 bases, J shed 8 bases, and the junction held 2 bases outside the gene matches. Germline CDR1 and CDR2: SEHNR and FQNEAQ (reference sequence). The CDR3 has 12 residues. The data derive from a study of identical twins. TCRdb called the 5' RACE reads again in MiXCR, with one record for every CDR3 protein. The sample includes 1,800,000 or so distinct CDR3 sequences, about 30% of them seen just once. This clonotype was obtained from a newborn girl in good health. Material: cord blood. This sequence joins TRBV7-9 and TRBJ1-6; 10 bases are a match to TRBD1. The CDR3 loop is CAIGTGDSPLHF. CDR3 nucleotides: TGTGCCATCGGGACAGGGGATTCACCCCTCCACTTT. The complete variable domain, with remaining parts taken from reference TRBV7-9 and TRBJ1-6, reads DTGVSQNPRHKITKRGQNVTFRCDPISEHNRLYWYRQTLGQGPEFLTYFQNEAQLEKSRLLSDRFSAERPKGSFSTLEIQRTEQGDSAMYLCAIGTGDSPLHFGNGTRLTVT.